Listed below are T cell receptor beta chains from one sample, sequenced in a study of blood T cell repertoires in COVID-19. This table comes from immunoSEQ multiplex PCR, and its TCRdb copy is limited to in-frame clones, with some not included. The sample lists fewer than 300,000 clones, more than 70% occurring once. The sequenced material came from peripheral blood. These receptors were taken from a woman between 18 and 29 years old with acute or convalescent COVID-19. The CDR3 runs from the conserved cysteine through the conserved F or W. Fields, in order: V gene, J gene, clone size, CDR3 protein. A row's size may be missing; if present it is once, few, many or a size class.

TRBV12-3/TRBV12-4	TRBJ1-2	once	CASSLEGNYGYTF
TRBV7-2	TRBJ1-3	many	CASSLTGSGNTIYF
TRBV6-5	TRBJ1-2	-	CASRRPGQGNYGYTF
TRBV5-1	TRBJ1-1	once	CASSSRLAMNTEAFF
TRBV4-2	TRBJ2-5	-	CASSQDATHQETQYF
TRBV11-2	TRBJ2-7	-	CASSLVPGVAEQYF
TRBV6-5	TRBJ2-1	-	CVSSYDGTSFKEQFF
TRBV15	TRBJ2-5	-	CATSRDGGAQETQYF
TRBV4-3	TRBJ1-2	once	CASSQEPTGGKWGYTF
TRBV7-2	TRBJ2-3	-	CASSLEASRTDTQYF
TRBV5-1	TRBJ2-7	-	CASSLERAGDDEQYF
TRBV5-1	TRBJ2-1	once	CASSFGLAGGPEYNEQFF
TRBV15	TRBJ1-2	few	CATSRGGWTDNTNYGYTF
TRBV7-2	TRBJ2-2	-	CASSQSGAGGLANTGELFF
TRBV28	TRBJ1-6	-	CASSFDRGEYNSPLHF
TRBV28	TRBJ2-7	-	CASRSTGSYEQYF
TRBV9	TRBJ1-3	-	CASSPSAGNTIYF
TRBV28	TRBJ2-3	-	CASSSPHTDTQYF
TRBV5-1	TRBJ2-7	-	CASSSGQDYEQYF
TRBV6-5	TRBJ2-3	-	CASSYGGSGNTQYF
TRBV18	TRBJ2-2	-	CASSPPSGVVTGELFF
TRBV19	TRBJ2-7	-	CASSRTAQGPYEQYF
TRBV5-1	TRBJ2-2	-	CASSLQVTGGELFF
TRBV6-2/TRBV6-3	TRBJ1-1	-	CASSLVRQRNTEAFF
TRBV28	TRBJ2-7	-	CASNTPGTGGYEQYF
TRBV11-3	TRBJ2-1	few	CASSLDQGGTRSDNEQFF
TRBV20-1	TRBJ2-7	-	CSASLGADRTSGEQYF
TRBV7-2	TRBJ2-3	-	CASSAIAGVLDTQYF
TRBV29-1	TRBJ2-7	-	CSARTGATYEQYF
TRBV23-1	TRBJ1-2	-	CASSQSGQGALDYGYTF
TRBV7-8	TRBJ2-2	-	CASSLARAEAFGELFF
TRBV7-8	TRBJ1-3	-	CASSPEGARRAGNTIYF
TRBV14	TRBJ1-1	-	CASSQVAVPNTEAFF
TRBV6-2/TRBV6-3	TRBJ2-2	-	CASSGRTRIGTGELFF
TRBV2	TRBJ2-7	-	CASSAIQGGNPWEQYF
TRBV25-1	TRBJ2-2	-	CASSEYGDGELFF
TRBV28	TRBJ2-7	once	CASRSGTRYEQYF
TRBV6-5	TRBJ1-2	few	CASSGKGARYGYTF
TRBV24-1	TRBJ2-5	-	CATSDSVLGVAQYF
TRBV5-4	TRBJ1-2	-	CASSLDRGLGGYTF
TRBV5-4	TRBJ2-1	-	CASSWGGQVKYNEQFF
TRBV3-1/TRBV3-2	TRBJ1-6	-	CASSQRTGGFLSLSPLHF
TRBV5-1	TRBJ2-1	-	CASSLPSGRGNEQFF
TRBV24-1	TRBJ2-2	-	CATSDLTSGRPGELFF
TRBV29-1	TRBJ1-4	-	CSGRRGEEKLFF
TRBV18	TRBJ2-7	few	CASSPLPPQGQGLYEQYF
TRBV11-3	TRBJ1-1	-	CASSRVQGAEAFF
TRBV6-5	TRBJ2-1	few	CASSYELVSHEQFF
TRBV3-1/TRBV3-2	TRBJ1-2	-	CASRQTGDYGYTF
TRBV28	TRBJ2-1	once	CASSLPRLEDNEQFF
TRBV7-9	TRBJ1-1	once	CASSLDRWTGPFF
TRBV19	TRBJ1-2	few	CASTGLRGADYGYTF
TRBV11-3	TRBJ2-1	-	CASSSTSGSMFF
TRBV7-9	TRBJ2-1	-	CASRPTSGVSYNEQFF